The 20 T cell receptor beta chains below all came from one sample that was sequenced in a study of blood T cell repertoires in COVID-19. Clones were read by immunoSEQ multiplex PCR, and TCRdb kept only the in-frame ones, dropping some. The data hold around 150,000 clones, with roughly 88% observed a single time. Sequenced input: peripheral blood. These receptors all stem from a woman aged 80 or over with active or convalescent COVID-19.

The J gene is TRBJ1-5, the V gene TRBV19; 7 nucleotides align to TRBD1. Germline V gene data show CDR1 as LNHDA and CDR2 as SQIVND (reference sequence). CDR3 length: 16 residues. Germline trimming cut 7 bases from V and 4 bases from J; bases unmatched to any gene: 13. The DNA for the CDR3 is TGTGCCAGTACCACAGCACAGGGGCCCATGAATCAGCCCCAGCATTTT. Its translation: CASTTAQGPMNQPQHF.

This clone was picked up a small number of times. CDR3 region: CASSPQGQTEAFF. The CDR3 DNA reads TGTGCCAGCAGCCCCCAGGGCCAAACTGAAGCTTTCTTT. The chain carries TRBV9 and TRBJ1-1; perhaps TRBD1 as D (5 bases). V was clipped by 4 bases and J by 5 bases, with 12 bases between them. The CDR3 covers 13 residues. In germline, CDR1 is SGDLS, CDR2 YYNGEE.

The chain employs TRBV5-6 and TRBJ1-1; D is possibly TRBD1 (6 bases). CDR3 size: 12 residues. The germline V gene has CDR1 SGHDT and CDR2 YYEEEE. The V and J ends lost 4 bases and 7 bases respectively, with 11 bases between them. The CDR3 protein is CASSPLTGEAFF. In DNA form, the CDR3 reads TGTGCCAGCAGCCCCCTGACAGGTGAAGCTTTCTTT.

The rearrangement joins TRBV7-2 to TRBJ1-1, with 7 bases matching TRBD1. This CDR3 is built from 13 residues. CDR1 is SGHTA and CDR2 is FQGNSA in the germline V gene. V shed 5 bases and J 4 bases; nucleotides not matched to a gene: 4. DNA for the CDR3: TGTGCCAGCAGCGACAGGGTAGTCACTGAAGCTTTCTTT. Protein sequence: CASSDRVVTEAFF. Using reference TRBV7-2 and TRBJ1-1 for the parts outside the CDR3, the full variable domain is GAGVSQSPSNKVTEKGKDVELRCDPISGHTALYWYRQSLGQGLEFLIYFQGNSAPDKSGLPSDRFSAERTGGSVSTLTIQRTQQEDSAVYLCASSDRVVTEAFFGQGTRLTVV.

J is TRBJ2-1 and V is TRBV5-8, with D tentatively TRBD1 (7 bases). The CDR3 sequence is 14 residues long. Between the trimmed V and J ends, which lost 9 bases and 9 bases, there was a span of 22 bases. The germline CDR1 and CDR2 sequences are SGHTS and YDEGEE. The CDR3: CATRGGGGVGEQFF. CDR3 in DNA: TGTGCCACCCGAGGAGGGGGCGGGGTAGGTGAGCAGTTCTTC.

This clone was found once. The chain has TRBV2 and TRBJ2-2; D call uncertain. The germline V gene encodes CDR1 SNHLY and CDR2 FYNNEI. The CDR3 is 16 amino acids. The V end was cut by 6 bases, the J end by 2 bases, with 16 bases between. CDR3 loop: CASRKELLPNTGELFF. Here the CDR3 DNA reads TGTGCCAGCAGGAAGGAGCTCCTTCCCAACACCGGGGAGCTGTTTTTT.

J is TRBJ1-5 and V is TRBV2; TRBD1 might be the D (5 bases). Germline V gene sequence: CDR1 SNHLY, CDR2 FYNNEI. The CDR3 totals 14 residues. V lost 8 bases and J lost 3, with 14 bases in between. CDR3 bases: TGTGCCAGCGCCGATAGGGGAATCAATCAGCCCCAGCATTTT. Its translation: CASADRGINQPQHF.

The chain joins TRBV5-1 to TRBJ2-3, with 12 bases identical to TRBD2. With 4 bases clipped from V and 0 bases from J, the junction kept 6 bases outside the gene matches. Germline V lookup: CDR1 SGHRS, CDR2 YFSETQ. The CDR3 totals 17 residues. The CDR3 DNA follows: TGCGCCAGCAGCCCCGCCGGACTAGCGGGGAGCACAGATACGCAGTATTTT. It encodes CASSPAGLAGSTDTQYF.

This sequence joins TRBV19 and TRBJ2-7, with D maybe TRBD1 (5 bases). CDR3 size: 12 residues. V lost 5 bases and J 6 bases, leaving 11 bases between the germline ends. Germline values: CDR1 LNHDA, CDR2 SQIVND (reference sequence). The chain's CDR3 is CASSGAGFEQYF. CDR3 coding DNA: TGTGCCAGTAGTGGAGCAGGGTTCGAGCAGTACTTC.

The gene calls are TRBV19 and TRBJ1-5; no clear D. V was clipped by 6 bases and J by 7 bases, with 7 bases between them. Germline V gene sequence: CDR1 LNHDA, CDR2 SQIVND (reference sequence). CDR3 length equals 11 residues. As DNA, the CDR3 is TGTGCCAGTAGGGGAGGCCAGCCCCAGCATTTT. Amino acids: CASRGGQPQHF.

The chain recombines TRBV13 with TRBJ1-1; 7 nucleotides agree with TRBD1. The germline V gene has CDR1 PRHDT and CDR2 FYEKMQ (reference sequence). The CDR3 covers 15 residues. V lost 0 bases, J lost 1 base, and 2 bases stayed unmatched. Here the CDR3 reads CASSLGQGGNTEAFF. DNA of the CDR3: TGTGCCAGCAGCTTAGGGCAGGGGGGGAACACTGAAGCTTTCTTT.

CDR3 in amino acids: CASSLGQSYNSPLHF. CDR3 bases: TGTGCCAGCAGTCTGGGACAGTCCTATAATTCACCCCTCCACTTT. The rearrangement joins TRBV11-2 to TRBJ1-6; 7 bases map to TRBD1. V lost 6 bases to trimming and J lost 1 base; unmatched junction nucleotides: 3. CDR1 is SGHAT and CDR2 is FQNNGV in the germline V gene. The CDR3 loop spans 15 amino acids.

This clone has more than one count but fewer than ten. Other DNA sequences in this sample translate to the same CDR3. The chain combines TRBV5-1 with TRBJ1-1; weak D call: TRBD1 (6 bases). V was trimmed by 3 bases and J by 1 base, leaving 13 bases between them. Germline V gene sequence: CDR1 SGHRS, CDR2 YFSETQ. The CDR3 loop spans 15 amino acids. CDR3 sequence (DNA): TGCGCCAGCAGCTCAGGACAGCTTCAGAACACTGAAGCTTTCTTT. Translated: CASSSGQLQNTEAFF.

This chain uses TRBV4-3 with TRBJ2-7, with a weak D call TRBD2 (6 bases). The CDR3 is 17 amino acids. CDR1 is LGHNA and CDR2 is YSLEER in the germline V gene. The V and J ends lost 1 base and 2 bases respectively, with 18 bases between them. CDR3 amino acids: CASSQVWRGGLTYEQYF. In nucleotides, the CDR3 is TGCGCCAGCAGCCAAGTCTGGCGGGGAGGCCTGACCTACGAGCAGTACTTC.

V usage is TRBV24-1 and J usage is TRBJ1-5; D remains ambiguous. V shed 4 bases and J shed 3 bases, with 9 bases lying between them. The germline V gene encodes CDR1 KGHDR and CDR2 SFDVKD. CDR3 length equals 14 residues. Written as DNA, the CDR3 is TGTGCCACCAGTGACCAGGACTCCAATCAGCCCCAGCATTTT. Its translation is CATSDQDSNQPQHF.

CDR3: CASSQERTGGAETQYF. Written as DNA, the CDR3 is TGCGCCAGCAGCCAAGAAAGGACAGGGGGCGCAGAGACCCAGTACTTC. The J gene is TRBJ2-5, the V gene TRBV4-3; 11 positions match TRBD1. After removal of 0 bases from V and 4 bases from J, the junction contained 4 bases not matched to a gene. Germline V gives CDR1 LGHNA, CDR2 YSLEER. The CDR3 runs 16 residues.

This sequence joins TRBV10-3 and TRBJ2-5, with 12 positions matching TRBD2. Germline V gene lookup returns CDR1 ENHRY and CDR2 SYGVKD. The CDR3 contains 15 residues. With 6 bases clipped from V and 2 bases from J, the junction kept 4 bases outside the gene matches. CDR3: CAISTSGGLQETQYF. In DNA, the CDR3 is TGTGCCATCAGCACTAGCGGGGGGTTACAAGAGACCCAGTACTTC.

The J gene is TRBJ2-1, the V gene TRBV6-2 or TRBV6-3; 10 nucleotides match TRBD1. Germline loops: CDR1 MNHEY, CDR2 SVGEGT. The V segment lost 1 base and the J segment 8 bases; nucleotides outside the gene matches: 5. This CDR3 has 15 residues. The CDR3: CASSYLGQGSDEQFF. In DNA form, the CDR3 reads TGTGCCAGCAGTTACTTGGGACAGGGGTCCGATGAGCAGTTCTTC.

The chain recombines TRBV11-2 with TRBJ1-1; D is unresolved. The germline CDR1 and CDR2 sequences are SGHAT and FQNNGV. This CDR3 is built from 13 residues. With 0 bases removed from V and 8 bases from J, the gap between germline ends came to 10 bases. The CDR3 is CASSLDGRREAFF. The CDR3 DNA reads TGTGCCAGCAGCTTAGATGGGCGTAGGGAAGCTTTCTTT.

The rearrangement joins TRBV6-2 or TRBV6-3 to TRBJ2-7; TRBD1 matches at 7 bases. The CDR3 has 16 amino acids. V lost 2 bases, J lost 0 bases, and 7 bases stayed unmatched. CDR1 MNHEY and CDR2 SVGEGT come from the germline V gene. CDR3 sequence: CASSYRGLLYSYEQYF. The CDR3 DNA reads TGTGCCAGCAGTTACAGGGGGCTACTCTACTCCTACGAGCAGTACTTC.